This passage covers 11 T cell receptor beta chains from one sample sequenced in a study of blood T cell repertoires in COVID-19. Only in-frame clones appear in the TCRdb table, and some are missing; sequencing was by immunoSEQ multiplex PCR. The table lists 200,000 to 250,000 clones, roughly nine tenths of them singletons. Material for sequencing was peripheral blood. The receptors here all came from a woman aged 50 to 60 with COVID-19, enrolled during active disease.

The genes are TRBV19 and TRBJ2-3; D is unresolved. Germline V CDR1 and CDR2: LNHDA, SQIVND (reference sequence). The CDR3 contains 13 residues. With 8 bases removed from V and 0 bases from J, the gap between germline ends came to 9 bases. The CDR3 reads CASATLSTDTQYF. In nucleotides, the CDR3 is TGTGCCAGTGCGACACTTAGCACAGATACGCAGTATTTT.

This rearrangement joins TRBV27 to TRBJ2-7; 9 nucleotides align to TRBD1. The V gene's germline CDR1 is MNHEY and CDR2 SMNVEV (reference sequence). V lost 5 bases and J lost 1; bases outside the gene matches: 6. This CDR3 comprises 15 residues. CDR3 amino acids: CASSPTGGASYEQYV. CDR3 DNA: TGTGCCAGCAGTCCTACAGGGGGCGCGTCCTACGAGCAGTACGTC.

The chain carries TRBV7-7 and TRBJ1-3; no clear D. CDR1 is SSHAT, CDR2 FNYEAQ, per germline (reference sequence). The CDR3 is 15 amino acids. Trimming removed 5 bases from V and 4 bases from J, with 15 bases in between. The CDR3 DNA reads TGTGCCAGCAGCCGAAATTTGACTCCGGGAAACACCATATATTTT. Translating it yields CASSRNLTPGNTIYF.

CDR3 nucleotide sequence: TGTGCCAGCACCTCAGGGGGCCGCACCGGGGAGCTGTTTTTT. It translates to CASTSGGRTGELFF. The J gene is TRBJ2-2, the V gene TRBV7-8; 8 nucleotides agree with TRBD1. CDR3 size: 14 residues. Looked up from germline, CDR1 is SGHVS and CDR2 is FQNEAQ. V shed 7 bases and J 4 bases; nucleotides not matched to a gene: 5.

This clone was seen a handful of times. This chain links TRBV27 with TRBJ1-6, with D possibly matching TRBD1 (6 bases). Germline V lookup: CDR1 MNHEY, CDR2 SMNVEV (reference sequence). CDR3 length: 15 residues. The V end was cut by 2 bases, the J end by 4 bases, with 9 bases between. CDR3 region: CASSLRTEYNSPLHF. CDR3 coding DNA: TGTGCCAGCAGTTTAAGGACAGAGTATAATTCACCCCTCCACTTT.

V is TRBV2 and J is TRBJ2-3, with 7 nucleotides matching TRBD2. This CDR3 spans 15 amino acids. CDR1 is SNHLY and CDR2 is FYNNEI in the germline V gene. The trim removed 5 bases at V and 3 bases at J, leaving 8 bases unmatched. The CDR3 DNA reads TGTGCCAGCAGTATTTATGCTAGCGGAACAGATACGCAGTATTTT. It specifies CASSIYASGTDTQYF.

The CDR3 sequence is CASSSPGNTEAFF. The CDR3 coding sequence is TGTGCCAGCAGTTCCCCCGGGAACACTGAAGCTTTCTTT. The chain is built from TRBV6-2 or TRBV6-3 and TRBJ1-1; D unresolved. V dropped 4 bases and J dropped 1 base, with 7 bases sitting between them. The CDR3 is 13 amino acids. Germline V lookup: CDR1 MNHEY, CDR2 SVGEGT.

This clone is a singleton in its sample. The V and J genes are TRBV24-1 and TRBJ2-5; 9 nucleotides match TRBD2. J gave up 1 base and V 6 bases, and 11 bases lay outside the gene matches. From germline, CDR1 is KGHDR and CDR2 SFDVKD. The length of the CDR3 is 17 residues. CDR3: CATSKGGGDGVQETQYF. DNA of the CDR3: TGTGCCACCAGTAAGGGCGGGGGGGATGGCGTCCAAGAGACCCAGTACTTC.

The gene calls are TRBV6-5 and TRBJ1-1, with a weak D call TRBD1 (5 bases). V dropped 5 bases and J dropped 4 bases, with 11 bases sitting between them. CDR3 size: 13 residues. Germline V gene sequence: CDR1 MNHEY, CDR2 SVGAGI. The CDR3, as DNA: TGTGCCAGCAGTAAGGGGCTCGTCACTGAAGCTTTCTTT. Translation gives CASSKGLVTEAFF.

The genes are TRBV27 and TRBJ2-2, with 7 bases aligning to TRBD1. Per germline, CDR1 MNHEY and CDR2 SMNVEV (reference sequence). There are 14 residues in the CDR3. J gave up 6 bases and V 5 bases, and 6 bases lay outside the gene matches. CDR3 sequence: CASSLDRLAGELFF. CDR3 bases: TGTGCCAGCAGTCTGGACAGGTTAGCCGGGGAGCTGTTTTTT.

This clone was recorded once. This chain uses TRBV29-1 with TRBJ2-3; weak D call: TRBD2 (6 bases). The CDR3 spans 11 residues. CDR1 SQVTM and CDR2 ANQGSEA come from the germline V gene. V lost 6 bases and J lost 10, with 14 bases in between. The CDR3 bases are TGCAGCGTCGGAGGGGATCAGGCGCAGTATTTT. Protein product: CSVGGDQAQYF.